This TCR beta chain originates from a study of blood T cell repertoires in COVID-19. On the study more broadly: PBMCs, B-cell-depleted T cells, or T cells were the source of the cDNA or gDNA that made up the material.

Participants, about 18 to 100 years old, spanned fewer than 25 US areas. Participant-reported clinical history was the basis for cohort assignment. The CDR3 totals 14 residues. V was pared by 5 bases and J by 1 base, with 10 bases between. From germline, CDR1 is SGHVS and CDR2 FNYEAQ. Original analysis: Nucleated cell number was recorded as an estimate derived from reference gene primer amplification. The data were produced by immunoSEQ multiplex PCR, yet TCRdb's version contains in-frame clones alone and is incomplete. V, J and clone size were drawn from that table, and D and trimming were deduced from the DNA. The sample yields roughly 220,000 clones, 65% to 90% seen once.

The receptor comes from a woman in her 40s with acute COVID-19. This chain uses TRBV7-6 with TRBJ2-3; possibly TRBD2 for D (6 bases). The sequenced sample was PBMCs or T cells enriched from blood (not recorded which). The CDR3 DNA follows: TGTGCCAGCAGCCCCTCGGGGGGCACAGATACGCAGTATTTT. Translating gives CASSPSGGTDTQYF.